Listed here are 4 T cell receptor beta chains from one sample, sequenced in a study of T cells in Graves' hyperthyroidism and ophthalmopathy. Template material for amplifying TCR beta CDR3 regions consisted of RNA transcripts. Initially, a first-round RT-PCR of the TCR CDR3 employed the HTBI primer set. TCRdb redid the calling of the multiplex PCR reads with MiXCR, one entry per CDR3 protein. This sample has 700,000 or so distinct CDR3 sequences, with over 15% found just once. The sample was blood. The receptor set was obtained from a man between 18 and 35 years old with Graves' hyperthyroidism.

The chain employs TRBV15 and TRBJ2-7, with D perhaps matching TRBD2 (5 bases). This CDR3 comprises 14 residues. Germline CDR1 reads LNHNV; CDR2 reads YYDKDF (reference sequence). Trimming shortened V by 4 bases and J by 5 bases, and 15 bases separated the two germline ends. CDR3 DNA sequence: TGTGCCACCAGCAATTCTCAGCGGAGTGACGAGCAGTACTTC. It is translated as CATSNSQRSDEQYF.

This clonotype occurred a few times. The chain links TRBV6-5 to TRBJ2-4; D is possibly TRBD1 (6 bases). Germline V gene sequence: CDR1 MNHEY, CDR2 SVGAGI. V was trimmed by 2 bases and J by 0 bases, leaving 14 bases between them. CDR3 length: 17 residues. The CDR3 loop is CASSYTDSGVAKNIQYF. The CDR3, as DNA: TGTGCCAGCAGTTACACCGACTCAGGGGTAGCCAAAAACATTCAGTACTTC.

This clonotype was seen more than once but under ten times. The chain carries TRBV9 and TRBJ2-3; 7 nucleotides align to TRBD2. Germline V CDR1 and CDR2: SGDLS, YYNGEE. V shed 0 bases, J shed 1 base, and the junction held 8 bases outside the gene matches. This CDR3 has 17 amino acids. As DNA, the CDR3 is TGTGCCAGCAGCGTAGCAACCCGAGCGGGACGCACAGATACGCAGTATTTT. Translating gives CASSVATRAGRTDTQYF.

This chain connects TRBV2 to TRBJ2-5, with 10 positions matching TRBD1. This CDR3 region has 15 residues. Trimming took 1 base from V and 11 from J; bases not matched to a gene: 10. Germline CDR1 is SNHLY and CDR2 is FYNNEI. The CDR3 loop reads CASSEGWTGGTLQYF. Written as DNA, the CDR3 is TGTGCCAGCAGTGAAGGCTGGACAGGGGGGACGCTACAGTACTTC. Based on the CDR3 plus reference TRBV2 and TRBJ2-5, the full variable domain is EPEVTQTPSHQVTQMGQEVILRCVPISNHLYFYWYRQILGQKVEFLVSFYNNEISEKSEIFDDQFSVERPDGSNFTLKIRSTKLEDSAMYFCASSEGWTGGTLQYFGPGTRLLVL.